Shown below are 10 T cell receptor beta chains from a single sample sequenced in a study of T cells in Graves' hyperthyroidism and ophthalmopathy. RNA transcripts yielded amplified TCR beta CDR3 regions. The study used the HTBI primer set for a first-round RT-PCR of the TCR CDR3. TCRdb reanalysed the multiplex PCR reads using MiXCR and keeps one entry per CDR3 protein. The repertoire has 300,000 to 450,000 distinct CDR3 sequences, less than 20% of them found once; the top ten carry roughly a sixth. Input material: blood. The source is a woman aged 40 to 50 with Graves' ophthalmopathy.

The chain employs TRBV5-1 and TRBJ2-2, with TRBD2 as a possible D gene (5 bases). The CDR3 length is 16 residues. In germline, CDR1 is SGHRS, CDR2 YFSETQ. Trimming shortened V by 0 bases and J by 5 bases, and 14 bases separated the two germline ends. The CDR3 here is CASSLVSAGGTGELFF. The CDR3 nucleotides are TGCGCCAGCAGCTTGGTTTCGGCGGGTGGAACCGGGGAGCTGTTTTTT.

This chain joins TRBV20-1 and TRBJ2-3, with 7 bases fitting TRBD1. This CDR3 region has 15 residues. Unmatched junction bases numbered 5, after V lost 1 base and J lost 1 base. CDR1 is DFQATT and CDR2 is SNEGSKA in the germline V gene (reference sequence). DNA for the CDR3: TGCAGTGCTAGAGGGCAGGGGGAAGGCACAGATACGCAGTATTTT. Translation gives CSARGQGEGTDTQYF.

This clonotype has a count of ten or more. The chain joins TRBV27 to TRBJ2-5, with TRBD2 matching 10 bases. Germline lookup yields CDR1 MNHEY and CDR2 SMNVEV (reference sequence). This CDR3 spans 16 amino acids. The junction had 15 bases not matched to a gene; V was cut back by 8 bases and J by 6 bases. CDR3 nucleotides: TGTGCCAGCCTTGTTTCGATGGCTAGCGGGAGAAAGACCCAGTACTTC. It yields the protein CASLVSMASGRKTQYF.

This clonotype was found many times. The gene calls are TRBV11-1 and TRBJ1-2; D ambiguous. The CDR3 spans 17 residues. From germline, CDR1 is SGHAT and CDR2 FQDESV (reference sequence). Between the trimmed V and J ends, which lost 1 base and 5 bases, there was a span of 20 bases. In DNA, the CDR3 is TGTGCCAGCAGCTTAGAACTCCAAACAAACCAAGGATATGGCTACACCTTC. This codes for CASSLELQTNQGYGYTF.

This clonotype has ten or more counts. The V and J genes are TRBV19 and TRBJ1-1; the D gene is possibly TRBD1 (6 bases). V was clipped by 6 bases and J by 1 base, with 12 bases between them. Germline values: CDR1 LNHDA, CDR2 SQIVND (reference sequence). The CDR3 is made up of 14 amino acids. CDR3 protein: CASRSQGTNTEAFF. In nucleotides, the CDR3 is TGTGCCAGTAGATCACAGGGAACGAACACTGAAGCTTTCTTT.

Many counts were recorded for this clonotype. The chain carries TRBV28 and TRBJ2-7, with 8 bases fitting TRBD2. This CDR3 comprises 15 residues. J gave up 2 bases and V 7 bases, and 10 bases lay outside the gene matches. Germline CDR1 reads MDHEN; CDR2 reads SYDVKM. The CDR3 nucleotides read TGTGCCAGCACTCCCCACGGACTAGCTCCCTACGAGCAGTACTTC. Protein sequence: CASTPHGLAPYEQYF.

This clonotype was seen at least ten times. The rearrangement joins TRBV12-3 or TRBV12-4 to TRBJ2-7, with TRBD1 matching 8 bases. The V segment lost 4 bases and the J segment 10 bases; nucleotides outside the gene matches: 6. This CDR3 has 12 residues. The CDR3 sequence: CASSYSGGIQYF. CDR3 in DNA: TGTGCCAGCAGTTACTCAGGGGGCATACAGTACTTC.

This clonotype was detected ten times or more. The chain links TRBV11-2 to TRBJ1-5, with TRBD1 identical over 8 bases. The CDR3 length is 13 residues. V dropped 4 bases and J dropped 7; count of bases not matched to a gene: 3. Germline V lookup: CDR1 SGHAT, CDR2 FQNNGV. Here the CDR3 DNA reads TGTGCCAGCAGCTATGACAGGGGACAGCCCCAGCATTTT. It encodes CASSYDRGQPQHF.

In this sample, this clonotype turned up many times. The chain uses TRBV28 and TRBJ1-1, with D uncertain. CDR3 length: 12 amino acids. Trimming stripped 5 bases from V and 10 bases from J, with 14 bases between. The germline CDR1 and CDR2 sequences are MDHEN and SYDVKM. The chain's CDR3 is CASSPAGRAAFF. CDR3 nucleotides: TGTGCCAGCAGTCCTGCTGGTAGGGCAGCTTTCTTT.

This clonotype showed up many times. This chain uses TRBV2 with TRBJ1-5; no firm D call. This CDR3 has 13 amino acids. Germline-derived CDR1 and CDR2 are SNHLY and FYNNEI. V lost 6 bases, J lost 9 bases, and 15 bases lay in between. The CDR3 sequence: CASRGEGGRPQHF. CDR3 bases: TGTGCCAGCAGGGGCGAAGGAGGGAGGCCCCAGCATTTT.